The present T cell receptor (beta chain) was sequenced within a study of blood T cell repertoires in COVID-19. Study-wide context: COVID-19 samples collected from the United States, Italy and Spain covered acute and convalescent phases. In each case, the material was cDNA or gDNA derived from T cells, B-cell-depleted T cells, or PBMCs.

The CDR3 sequence is 15 residues long. V lost 3 bases and J lost 6; bases outside the gene matches: 10. In the authors' workflow: Amplification with reference gene primers provided the estimates of nucleated cell counts. The assay was immunoSEQ multiplex PCR, and TCRdb's table has in-frame clones only and misses some. For V, J and clone size, that table is used; D and trimming come from the DNA. This sample carries 200,000 or so clones, 84% of them seen once, and the ten largest clones take approximately 5%. This clone came up many times. The J gene is TRBJ1-2, the V gene TRBV23-1, with TRBD1 matching 7 bases. TRBV23-1 is known as an ORF, though its function is uncertain. The receptor was derived from a woman aged 55-69 years who had recovered from COVID-19. The sample consisted of peripheral blood. CDR3 bases: TGCGCCAGCAGTCACCGGGACAGAGTAGCAAATGGCTACACCTTC. Its translation is CASSHRDRVANGYTF.